The rows below give T cell receptor beta chains drawn from one sample of a study of blood T cell repertoires in COVID-19. Here immunoSEQ multiplex PCR was the method, and the copy in TCRdb shows in-frame clones only, minus some. Of 330,000 or so clones in the sample, approximately 89% were seen once. The sequencing sample was made of peripheral blood. These receptors all stem from an older woman with COVID-19, enrolled during active disease. Each CDR3 is given with its conserved first and last residue. Each record gives: V gene, clone size, J gene, D gene, CDR3 protein, CDR3 DNA. The D gene is left open where the match is weak. Size is omitted from some rows. Given values are once, few, many or a class for expanded clones.

TRBV4-2	.	TRBJ1-5	.	CASSQDGGTRSPQHF	TGTGCCAGCAGCCAAGATGGGGGGACGAGGAGTCCCCAGCATTTT
TRBV12-5	.	TRBJ1-2	TRBD1	CASGLVPRTGGHGYTF	TGTGCTAGTGGTTTGGTACCGCGGACAGGGGGACATGGCTACACCTTC
TRBV24-1	once	TRBJ2-3	.	CATSERLGTQYF	TGTGCCACCAGTGAGCGACTCGGTACGCAGTATTTT
TRBV13	.	TRBJ1-4	.	CASSPYRDLDEKLFF	TGTGCCAGCAGTCCTTACAGGGATCTCGATGAAAAACTGTTTTTT
TRBV29-1	.	TRBJ2-7	.	CSVEGIDKYEQYF	TGCAGCGTTGAAGGAATAGACAAATACGAGCAGTACTTC
TRBV7-8	.	TRBJ2-3	.	CASRKEAGDTQYF	TGTGCCAGCAGAAAAGAGGCGGGGGATACGCAGTATTTT
TRBV7-2	.	TRBJ1-1	.	CASSFLTGSTEAFF	TGTGCCAGCAGCTTTCTGACAGGCAGCACTGAAGCTTTCTTT
TRBV6-5	.	TRBJ1-5	TRBD1	CASRGTGGNQPQHF	TGTGCCAGCAGGGGGACAGGGGGCAATCAGCCCCAGCATTTT
TRBV5-8	.	TRBJ1-5	.	CASSPTLNSNQPQHF	TGTGCCAGCAGCCCGACTCTTAATAGCAATCAGCCCCAGCATTTT
TRBV5-6	.	TRBJ1-4	.	CASSLSDRSGGEKLFF	TGTGCCAGCAGCTTGAGCGACAGGAGCGGAGGAGAAAAACTGTTTTTT
TRBV10-2	.	TRBJ2-2	.	CASPGTFTGELFF	TGCGCCAGCCCCGGGACTTTCACCGGGGAGCTGTTTTTT
TRBV5-1	.	TRBJ2-7	.	CASSLIRGTYEQYF	TGCGCCAGCAGCTTGATTCGGGGAACCTACGAGCAGTACTTC
TRBV5-1	few	TRBJ2-2	TRBD2	CASSLKAGGYQELFF	TGCGCCAGCAGCTTGAAAGCGGGGGGGTATCAGGAGCTGTTTTTT
TRBV23-1	.	TRBJ1-2	TRBD1	CASSQSRQGARVGYTF	TGCGCCAGCAGTCAATCGCGACAGGGGGCACGGGTTGGCTACACCTTC
TRBV9	.	TRBJ2-7	TRBD1	CASSSSTGGEQYF	TGTGCCAGCAGCTCATCGACAGGGGGCGAGCAGTACTTC
TRBV9	.	TRBJ1-2	.	CASSVGRGSFGYTF	TGTGCCAGCAGCGTAGGTAGGGGGTCCTTTGGCTACACCTTC
TRBV14	.	TRBJ1-6	.	CASSGGPSYNSPLHF	TGTGCCAGCAGTGGAGGACCCTCCTATAATTCACCCCTCCACTTT
TRBV12-5	.	TRBJ2-5	.	CASGFSPQETQYF	TGTGCTAGTGGTTTTAGTCCCCAAGAGACCCAGTACTTC
TRBV2	.	TRBJ1-2	.	CASSKDSLYGYTF	TGTGCCAGCAGTAAGGACAGCCTCTATGGCTACACCTTC
TRBV25-1	.	TRBJ1-2	TRBD1	CASSGAGTGPLGYTF	TGTGCCAGCAGTGGGGCCGGGACAGGGCCTCTTGGCTACACCTTC
TRBV4-1	.	TRBJ1-5	.	CASSQVEGQGSNQPQHF	TGCGCCAGCAGCCAAGTGGAGGGCCAGGGAAGCAATCAGCCCCAGCATTTT
TRBV5-1	.	TRBJ2-3	.	CASNPLEGTDTQYF	TGCGCCAGCAACCCCCTCGAGGGCACAGATACGCAGTATTTT